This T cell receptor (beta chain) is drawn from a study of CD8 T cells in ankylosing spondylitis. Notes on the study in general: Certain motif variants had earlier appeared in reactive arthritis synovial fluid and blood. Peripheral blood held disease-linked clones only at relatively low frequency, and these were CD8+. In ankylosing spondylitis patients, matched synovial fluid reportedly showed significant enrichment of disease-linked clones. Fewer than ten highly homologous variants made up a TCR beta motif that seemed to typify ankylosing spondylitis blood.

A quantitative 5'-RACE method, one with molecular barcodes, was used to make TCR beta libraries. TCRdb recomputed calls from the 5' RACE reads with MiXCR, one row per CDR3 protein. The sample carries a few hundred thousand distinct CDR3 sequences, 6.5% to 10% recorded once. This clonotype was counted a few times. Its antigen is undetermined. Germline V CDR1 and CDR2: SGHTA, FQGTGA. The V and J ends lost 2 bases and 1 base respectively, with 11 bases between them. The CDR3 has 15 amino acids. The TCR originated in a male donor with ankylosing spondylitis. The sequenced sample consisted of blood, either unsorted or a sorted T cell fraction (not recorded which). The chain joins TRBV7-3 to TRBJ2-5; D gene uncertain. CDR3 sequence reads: CASSLLGSPQETQYF. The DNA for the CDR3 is TGTGCCAGCAGCTTATTGGGGTCCCCCCAAGAGACCCAGTACTTC.